Shown below are 10 T cell receptor beta chains from a single sample sequenced in a study of blood T cell repertoires in COVID-19. Only in-frame clones appear in the TCRdb table, and some are missing; sequencing was by immunoSEQ multiplex PCR. The sample holds hundreds of thousands of clones, roughly 91% seen once. The sample taken for sequencing was peripheral blood. The receptor set was obtained from a woman aged 35 to 49 who had recovered from COVID-19.

V gene TRBV12-3 or TRBV12-4 combines with J gene TRBJ1-2; tentatively, D is TRBD1 (6 bases). This CDR3 region has 13 residues. The V end lost 5 bases, the J end lost 4 bases, and 11 bases lay between the germline ends. The CDR3: CASSGDTIYGYTF. In DNA, the CDR3 is TGTGCCAGCAGTGGGGACACCATCTATGGCTACACCTTC.

This chain joins TRBV30 and TRBJ2-6, with 8 bases matching TRBD2. Germline V gives CDR1 GTSNPN, CDR2 SVGIG (reference sequence). Germline trimming cut 7 bases from V and 12 bases from J; bases unmatched to any gene: 5. The CDR3 sequence is 11 residues long. The CDR3 DNA sequence: TGTGCCTCCGGGGGGGGCGGCGTCCTGACTTTC. Its protein product is CASGGGGVLTF.

This clone was seen just once. This chain links TRBV18 with TRBJ1-4; tentatively, D is TRBD1 (6 bases). The CDR3 consists of 16 residues. Germline loops: CDR1 KGHSH, CDR2 LQKENI. Trimming shortened V by 5 bases and J by 2 bases, and 15 bases separated the two germline ends. This chain's CDR3 is CASSSGDVGTNEKLFF. The CDR3 bases are TGTGCCAGCTCATCAGGGGATGTAGGCACTAATGAAAAACTGTTTTTT.

Concerning this clone itself: Germline and junction disagree at one end, which may indicate a read error. The chain joins TRBV7-7 to TRBJ2-2; TRBD2 matches 12 bases. The CDR3 is 18 residues long. In germline, CDR1 is SSHAT, CDR2 FNYEAQ (reference sequence). The DNA for the CDR3 is TGTGCTAGCAGCCCCGCCGGCCTAGCGGGAGGGGACACCGGGGAGCTGTTTTTT. This sequence encodes CASSPAGLAGGDTGELFF.

The gene calls are TRBV6-5 and TRBJ1-1, with TRBD1 matching over 9 bases. The CDR3 has 15 amino acids. Per germline, CDR1 MNHEY and CDR2 SVGAGI. V gave up 0 bases and J gave up 4 bases; unmatched junction bases: 3. CDR3 loop: CASSYSQGARTEAFF. The CDR3 DNA is TGTGCCAGCAGTTACTCACAGGGGGCGCGCACTGAAGCTTTCTTT.

The chain links TRBV2 to TRBJ2-2; TRBD2 aligns across 14 bases. CDR3 length equals 16 residues. In germline, CDR1 is SNHLY, CDR2 FYNNEI. The ends lost 6 bases at V and 7 bases at J; junction bases unmatched: 7. The CDR3 nucleotides read TGTGCCAGCAGCTCGGGACTAGCGGGAGACGGCGGGGAGCTGTTTTTT. Translating it yields CASSSGLAGDGGELFF.

The genes are TRBV5-6 and TRBJ2-2, with D possibly matching TRBD2 (7 bases). V was clipped by 6 bases and J by 3 bases, with 15 bases between them. This CDR3 comprises 15 residues. Germline assignment: CDR1 SGHDT and CDR2 YYEEEE. CDR3 nucleotides: TGTGCCAGCAACTTAAGGGGGGGACACACCGGGGAGCTGTTTTTT. Protein: CASNLRGGHTGELFF.

This chain connects TRBV11-3 to TRBJ1-6, with D hard to call. The V end lost 4 bases, the J end lost 10 bases, and 8 bases lay between the germline ends. The CDR3 extends over 12 amino acids. From germline, CDR1 is SGHNT and CDR2 YENEEA. This CDR3 is CASSSPPSPLHF. As DNA, the CDR3 is TGTGCCAGCAGCTCTCCCCCCTCACCCCTCCACTTT.

The rearrangement links TRBV10-3 to TRBJ1-4, with TRBD1 as a possible D gene (6 bases). The ends were cut back, 4 bases at V and 8 bases at J, with 17 bases in the middle. CDR3 size: 15 residues. CDR1 and CDR2 (germline): ENHRY, SYGVKD. This chain's CDR3 is CAISVGGAGAEKLFF. Here the CDR3 DNA reads TGTGCCATCAGTGTTGGGGGCGCGGGGGCCGAAAAACTGTTTTTT.

The rearrangement links TRBV30 to TRBJ2-3; 7 bases match TRBD1. The CDR3 has 14 amino acids. Germline assignment: CDR1 GTSNPN and CDR2 SVGIG (reference sequence). V lost 7 bases, J lost 2 bases, and 9 bases stayed unmatched. The CDR3 nucleotides are TGTGCCTCGACAGGGCGGCGCTCCACAGATACGCAGTATTTT. Translation: CASTGRRSTDTQYF. The full variable domain, completed using reference TRBV30 and TRBJ2-3, is SQTIHQWPATLVQPVGSPLSLECTVEGTSNPNLYWYRQAAGRGLQLLFYSVGIGQISSEVPQNLSASRPQDRQFILSSKKLLLSDSGFYLCASTGRRSTDTQYFGPGTRLTVL.